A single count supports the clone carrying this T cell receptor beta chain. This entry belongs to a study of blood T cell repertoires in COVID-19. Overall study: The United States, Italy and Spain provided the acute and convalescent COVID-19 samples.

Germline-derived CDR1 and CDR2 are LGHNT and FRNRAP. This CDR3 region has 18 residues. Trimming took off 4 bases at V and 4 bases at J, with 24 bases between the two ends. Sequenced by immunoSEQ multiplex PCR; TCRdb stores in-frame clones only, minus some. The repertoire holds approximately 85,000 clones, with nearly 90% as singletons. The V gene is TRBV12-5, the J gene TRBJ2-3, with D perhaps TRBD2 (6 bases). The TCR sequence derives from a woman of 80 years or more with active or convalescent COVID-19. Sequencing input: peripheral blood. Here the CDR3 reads CASGCPIFGGRAPDTQYF. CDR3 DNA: TGTGCTAGTGGTTGCCCGATTTTCGGGGGAAGGGCACCAGATACGCAGTATTTT.